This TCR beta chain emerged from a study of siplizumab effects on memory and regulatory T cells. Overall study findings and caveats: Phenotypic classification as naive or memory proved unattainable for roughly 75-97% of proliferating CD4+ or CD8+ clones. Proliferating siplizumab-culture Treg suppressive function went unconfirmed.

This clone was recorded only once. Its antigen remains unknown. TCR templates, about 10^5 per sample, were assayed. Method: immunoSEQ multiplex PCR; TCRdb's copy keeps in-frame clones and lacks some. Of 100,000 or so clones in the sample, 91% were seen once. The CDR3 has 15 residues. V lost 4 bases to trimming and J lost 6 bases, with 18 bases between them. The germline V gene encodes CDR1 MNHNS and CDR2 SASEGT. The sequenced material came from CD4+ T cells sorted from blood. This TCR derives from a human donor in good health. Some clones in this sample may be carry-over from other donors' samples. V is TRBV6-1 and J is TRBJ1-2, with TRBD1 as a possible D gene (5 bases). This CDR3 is CASSGGDAVLHGYTF. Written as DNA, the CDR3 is TGTGCCAGCAGTGGAGGGGACGCCGTACTCCATGGCTACACCTTC.